This T cell receptor (beta chain) was retrieved from a study of T cell responses to AZD1222 COVID-19 vaccine. To note about this clone: What it binds is unknown.

CDR3 length: 12 amino acids. Germline V gene lookup returns CDR1 SGHAT and CDR2 FQNNGV. Trimming took 6 bases from V and 6 from J, leaving 9 bases between them. Second-dose intervals of approximately 4 or approximately 12 weeks were pooled. The repertoire was sequenced with immunoSEQ multiplex PCR; TCRdb's copy has only in-frame clones and lacks some. The sample consists of 70,000 to 95,000 clones, approximately 90% of them appearing once. Study-wide results and limits: Possibly, clonal diversity was underestimated; donors were largely white British and included more females. Among spike-specific TCRs, nearly half reportedly target unmutated variant regions. Spike-wide coverage was observed for vaccine-associated CD4 TCRs, with dominant responses at 160-218 and 743-854.

The receptor's source is an adult who received the AZD1222 COVID-19 vaccine. Sequenced material: peripheral blood, taken 28 days after the second AZD1222 dose. This chain links TRBV11-2 with TRBJ1-5, with a possible D match to TRBD1 (5 bases). The CDR3 nucleotides are TGTGCCAGCAGTCAGGGAGTTCAGCCCCAGCATTTT. Translated, it gives CASSQGVQPQHF.